The 10 T cell receptor beta chains listed next were all sequenced from one sample in a study of T cell changes during pregnancy in multiple sclerosis. Here immunoSEQ multiplex PCR was the method, and the copy in TCRdb shows in-frame clones only, minus some. The sample lists fewer than 50,000 clones; more than 90% were seen once. Specimen: CD8+ T cells from peripheral blood mononuclear cells, collected in the third trimester of pregnancy. These receptors originate from a female donor with multiple sclerosis, enrolled in a pregnancy study.

The sample holds one count of this clone. The chain has TRBV27 and TRBJ2-7; TRBD1 might be the D (6 bases). Germline CDR1 MNHEY, CDR2 SMNVEV (reference sequence). CDR3 length: 14 amino acids. V was clipped by 2 bases and J by 4 bases, with 12 bases between them. The DNA of the CDR3 is TGTGCCAGCAGTTTACTAGGACAGTCTTACGAGCAGTACTTC. It encodes CASSLLGQSYEQYF.

The chain joins TRBV6-4 to TRBJ2-1; perhaps TRBD1 as D (6 bases). The CDR3 extends over 15 amino acids. The V and J ends lost 4 bases and 5 bases respectively, with 15 bases between them. Germline lookup yields CDR1 MRHNA and CDR2 SNTAGT. CDR3 residues: CASSVGGGQNNEQFF. CDR3 DNA sequence: TGTGCCAGCAGTGTAGGTGGGGGACAAAACAATGAGCAGTTCTTC.

The J gene is TRBJ2-5, the V gene TRBV4-3, with D possibly matching TRBD2 (6 bases). The V gene lost 4 bases and the J gene lost 4 bases, with 16 bases spanning the gap. The CDR3 loop spans 15 amino acids. Germline values: CDR1 LGHNA, CDR2 YSLEER. In DNA, the CDR3 is TGCGCCAGCAGCCCGGAGGGTAGGGCTGGAGAGACCCAGTACTTC. It encodes CASSPEGRAGETQYF.

The CDR3 region is CASSYLTENQPQHF. The CDR3 bases are TGTGCCAGCAGTTACTTGACAGAAAATCAGCCCCAGCATTTT. This rearrangement joins TRBV28 to TRBJ1-5; the D gene is possibly TRBD1 (5 bases). The V gene lost 4 bases and the J gene lost 4 bases, with 11 bases spanning the gap. The germline V gene encodes CDR1 MDHEN and CDR2 SYDVKM. The CDR3 consists of 14 residues.

This sequence joins TRBV27 and TRBJ2-1; 7 nucleotides agree with TRBD1. The junction had 4 bases not matched to a gene; V was cut back by 2 bases and J by 3 bases. The CDR3 sequence is 15 residues long. CDR1 and CDR2 from the germline V gene are MNHEY and SMNVEV (reference sequence). CDR3 bases: TGTGCCAGCAGTTTAGGACAGGCAGGCTACAATGAGCAGTTCTTC. It specifies CASSLGQAGYNEQFF.

This chain joins TRBV28 and TRBJ2-1; 13 bases agree with TRBD2. The CDR3 covers 15 residues. Germline lookup yields CDR1 MDHEN and CDR2 SYDVKM. V trimming: 8 bases; J trimming: 8 bases; junction bases outside the gene matches: 9. In nucleotides, the CDR3 is TGTGCCAGCGCTAGGGGGACTAGCGGGAAGGATGAGCAGTTCTTC. Translation gives CASARGTSGKDEQFF.

The chain combines TRBV5-1 with TRBJ2-7, with 7 bases matching TRBD1. Per germline, CDR1 SGHRS and CDR2 YFSETQ. Trimming removed 4 bases from V and 3 bases from J; junction bases left unmatched: 1. The CDR3 is 12 residues long. The CDR3 loop reads CASSGDSYEQYF. CDR3 DNA sequence: TGCGCCAGCAGCGGGGACAGCTACGAGCAGTACTTC.

The gene calls are TRBV7-2 and TRBJ2-7, with 13 bases that match TRBD2. V trimming: 4 bases; J trimming: 6 bases; junction bases outside the gene matches: 3. CDR3 length equals 14 residues. CDR1 is SGHTA and CDR2 is FQGNSA in the germline V gene. The CDR3 is CASSSGTSGTEQYF. CDR3 DNA sequence: TGTGCCAGCAGCTCCGGGACTAGCGGGACCGAGCAGTACTTC.

This chain uses TRBV2 with TRBJ2-5; tentative D call: TRBD2 (6 bases). This CDR3 spans 14 amino acids. Trimming removed 3 bases at V and 4 bases at J, with 12 bases between. In germline, CDR1 is SNHLY, CDR2 FYNNEI. CDR3 nucleotides: TGTGCCAGCAGTGACGCGGAGGGGAGAGAGACCCAGTACTTC. This sequence encodes CASSDAEGRETQYF.

V usage is TRBV29-1 and J usage is TRBJ1-4, with D unresolved. Trimming stripped 7 bases from V and 4 bases from J, with 13 bases between. The CDR3 consists of 13 residues. Germline CDR1 is SQVTM and CDR2 is ANQGSEA. The CDR3 spells CSARTGSNEKLFF. The CDR3 DNA is TGCAGCGCGAGGACGGGGAGTAATGAAAAACTGTTTTTT.